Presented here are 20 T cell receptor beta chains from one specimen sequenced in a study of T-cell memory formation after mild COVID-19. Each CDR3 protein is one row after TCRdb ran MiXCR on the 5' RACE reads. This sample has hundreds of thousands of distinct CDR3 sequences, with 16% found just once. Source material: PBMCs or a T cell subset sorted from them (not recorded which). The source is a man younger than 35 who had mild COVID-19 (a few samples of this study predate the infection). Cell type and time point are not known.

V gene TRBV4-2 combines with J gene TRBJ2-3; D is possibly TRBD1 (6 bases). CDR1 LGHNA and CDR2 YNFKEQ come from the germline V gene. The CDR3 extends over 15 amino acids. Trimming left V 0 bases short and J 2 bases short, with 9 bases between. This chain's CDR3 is CASSQDYRVTDTQYF. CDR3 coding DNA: TGTGCCAGCAGCCAAGATTACAGGGTCACAGATACGCAGTATTTT.

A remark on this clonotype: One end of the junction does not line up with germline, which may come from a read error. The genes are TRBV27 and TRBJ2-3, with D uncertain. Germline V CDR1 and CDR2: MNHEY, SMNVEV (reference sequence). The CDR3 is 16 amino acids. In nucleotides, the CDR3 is TGTGCCAGCAGTTCCGCTCTAAAGCTCTACACAGATACGCAATATTTT. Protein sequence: CASSSALKLYTDTQYF.

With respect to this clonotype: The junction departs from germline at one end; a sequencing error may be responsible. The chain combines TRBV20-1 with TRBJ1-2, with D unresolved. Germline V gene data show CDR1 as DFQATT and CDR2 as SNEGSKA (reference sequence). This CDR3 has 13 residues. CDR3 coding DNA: TGCAGTGCTAGATTCAGAGTACTGTATGGATACACCTTC. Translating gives CSARFRVLYGYTF.

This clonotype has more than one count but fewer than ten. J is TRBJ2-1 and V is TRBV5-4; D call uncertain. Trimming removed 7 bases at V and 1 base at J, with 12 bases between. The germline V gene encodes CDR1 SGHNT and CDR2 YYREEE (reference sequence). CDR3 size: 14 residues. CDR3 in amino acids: CASGEGLSYNEQFF. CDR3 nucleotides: TGTGCCAGCGGCGAAGGGTTGTCCTACAATGAGCAGTTCTTC.

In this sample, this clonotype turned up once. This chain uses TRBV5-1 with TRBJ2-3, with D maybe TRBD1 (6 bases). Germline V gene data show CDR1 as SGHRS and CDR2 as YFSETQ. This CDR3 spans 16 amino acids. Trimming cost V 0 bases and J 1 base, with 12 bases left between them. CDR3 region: CASSLAAQGRTDTQYF. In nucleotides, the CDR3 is TGCGCCAGCAGCTTGGCCGCCCAGGGGCGCACAGATACGCAGTATTTT.

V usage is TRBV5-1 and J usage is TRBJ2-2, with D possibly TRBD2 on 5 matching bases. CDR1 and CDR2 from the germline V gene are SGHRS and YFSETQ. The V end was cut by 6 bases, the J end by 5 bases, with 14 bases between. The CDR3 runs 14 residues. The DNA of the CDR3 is TGCGCCAGCACTTGGGAGTCGGGGACCGGGGAGCTGTTTTTT. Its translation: CASTWESGTGELFF.

This chain's CDR3 is CASSLYPETGNTIYF. CDR3 DNA sequence: TGCGCCAGCAGCTTGTACCCGGAGACTGGAAACACCATATATTTT. J is TRBJ1-3 and V is TRBV5-1; D gene unclear. Germline-derived CDR1 and CDR2 are SGHRS and YFSETQ. V shed 1 base and J shed 2 bases, with 10 bases lying between them. This CDR3 spans 15 amino acids.

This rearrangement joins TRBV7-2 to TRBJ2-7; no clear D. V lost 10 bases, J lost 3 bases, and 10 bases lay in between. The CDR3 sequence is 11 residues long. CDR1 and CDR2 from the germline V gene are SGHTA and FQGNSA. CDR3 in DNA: TGTGCCACCACGACCAACTACGAGCAGTACTTC. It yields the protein CATTTNYEQYF. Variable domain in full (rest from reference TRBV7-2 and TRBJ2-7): GAGVSQSPSNKVTEKGKDVELRCDPISGHTALYWYRQSLGQGLEFLIYFQGNSAPDKSGLPSDRFSAERTGGSVSTLTIQRTQQEDSAVYLCATTTNYEQYFGPGTRLTVT.

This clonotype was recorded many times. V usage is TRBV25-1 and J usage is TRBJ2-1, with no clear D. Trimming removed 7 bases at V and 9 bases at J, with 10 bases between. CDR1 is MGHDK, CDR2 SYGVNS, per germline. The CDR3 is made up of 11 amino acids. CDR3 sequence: CASTLVGEQFF. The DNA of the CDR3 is TGTGCCAGCACCCTAGTGGGTGAGCAGTTCTTC.

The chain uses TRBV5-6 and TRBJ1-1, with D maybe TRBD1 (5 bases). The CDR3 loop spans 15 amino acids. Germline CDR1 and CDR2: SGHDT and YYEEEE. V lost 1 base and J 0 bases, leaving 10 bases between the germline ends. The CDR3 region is CASSLYDSLNTEAFF. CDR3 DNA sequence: TGTGCCAGCAGCTTGTATGACAGCTTGAACACTGAAGCTTTCTTT.

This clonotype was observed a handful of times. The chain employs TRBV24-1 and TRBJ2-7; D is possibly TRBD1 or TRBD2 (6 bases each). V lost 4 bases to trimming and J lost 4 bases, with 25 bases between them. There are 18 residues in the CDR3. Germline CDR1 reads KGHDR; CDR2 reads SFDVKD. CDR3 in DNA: TGTGCCACCAGTGAACCCGGGGACACCCCGGGGGTACTATACGAGCAGTACTTC. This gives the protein CATSEPGDTPGVLYEQYF.

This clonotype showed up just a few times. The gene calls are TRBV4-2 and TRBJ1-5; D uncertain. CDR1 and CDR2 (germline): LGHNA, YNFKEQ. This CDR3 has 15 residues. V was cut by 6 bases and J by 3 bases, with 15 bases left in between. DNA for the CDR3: TGTGCCAGCAGTCTGAACTGGGATAACAATCAGCCCCAGCATTTT. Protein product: CASSLNWDNNQPQHF.

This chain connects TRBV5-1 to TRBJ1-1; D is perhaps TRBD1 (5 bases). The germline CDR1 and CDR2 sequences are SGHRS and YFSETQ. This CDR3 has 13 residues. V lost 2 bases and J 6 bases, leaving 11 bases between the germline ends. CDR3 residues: CASSFGTSSEAFF. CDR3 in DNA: TGCGCCAGCAGCTTCGGGACCTCCTCTGAAGCTTTCTTT.

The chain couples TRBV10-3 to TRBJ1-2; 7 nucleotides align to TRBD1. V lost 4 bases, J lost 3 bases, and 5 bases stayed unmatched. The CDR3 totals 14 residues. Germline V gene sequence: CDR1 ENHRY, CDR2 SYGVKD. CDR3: CAISVRGQDYGYTF. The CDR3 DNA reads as TGTGCCATCAGTGTTAGGGGGCAAGACTATGGCTACACCTTC.

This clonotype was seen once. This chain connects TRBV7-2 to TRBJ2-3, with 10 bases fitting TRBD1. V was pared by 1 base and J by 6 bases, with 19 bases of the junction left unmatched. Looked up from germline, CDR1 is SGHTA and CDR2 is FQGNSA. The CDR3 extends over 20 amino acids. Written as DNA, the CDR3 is TGTGCCAGCAGCTTAGGCTACCGGGACAGGGGTTCACTGTTAGCCGATACGCAGTATTTT. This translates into CASSLGYRDRGSLLADTQYF.

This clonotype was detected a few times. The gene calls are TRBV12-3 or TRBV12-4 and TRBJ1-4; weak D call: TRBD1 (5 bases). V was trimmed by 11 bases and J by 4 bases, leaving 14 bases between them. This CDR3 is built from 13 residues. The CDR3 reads CASWDWVNEKLFF. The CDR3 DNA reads TGTGCCTCCTGGGACTGGGTTAATGAAAAACTGTTTTTT.

The CDR3 here is CAWSVGGGQPQHF. The DNA for the CDR3 is TGTGCCTGGAGTGTTGGGGGGGGCCAGCCCCAGCATTTT. V usage is TRBV30 and J usage is TRBJ1-5; possibly TRBD1 for D (6 bases). Looked up from germline, CDR1 is GTSNPN and CDR2 is SVGIG (reference sequence). V lost 0 bases, J lost 7 bases, and 10 bases lay in between. CDR3 size: 13 residues. Looking up the rest from reference TRBV30 and TRBJ1-5 gives the full variable domain: SQTIHQWPATLVQPVGSPLSLECTVEGTSNPNLYWYRQAAGRGLQLLFYSVGIGQISSEVPQNLSASRPQDRQFILSSKKLLLSDSGFYLCAWSVGGGQPQHFGDGTRLSIL.

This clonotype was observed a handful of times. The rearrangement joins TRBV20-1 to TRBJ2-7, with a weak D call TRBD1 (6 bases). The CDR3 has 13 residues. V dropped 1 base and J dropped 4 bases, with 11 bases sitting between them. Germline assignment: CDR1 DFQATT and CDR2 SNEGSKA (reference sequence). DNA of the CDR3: TGCAGTGCTAGAGGGACAGTATCTTACGAGCAGTACTTC. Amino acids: CSARGTVSYEQYF.

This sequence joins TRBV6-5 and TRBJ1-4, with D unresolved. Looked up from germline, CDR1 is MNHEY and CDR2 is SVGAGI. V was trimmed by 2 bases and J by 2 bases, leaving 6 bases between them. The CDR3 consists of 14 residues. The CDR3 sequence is CASSYKWTNEKLFF. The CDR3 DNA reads TGTGCCAGCAGTTACAAATGGACTAATGAAAAACTGTTTTTT.

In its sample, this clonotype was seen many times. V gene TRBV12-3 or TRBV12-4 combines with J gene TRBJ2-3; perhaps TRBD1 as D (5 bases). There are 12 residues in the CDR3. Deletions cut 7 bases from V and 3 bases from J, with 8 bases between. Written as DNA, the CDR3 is TGTGCCAGCATAGGGGTTACAGATACGCAGTATTTT. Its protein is CASIGVTDTQYF.